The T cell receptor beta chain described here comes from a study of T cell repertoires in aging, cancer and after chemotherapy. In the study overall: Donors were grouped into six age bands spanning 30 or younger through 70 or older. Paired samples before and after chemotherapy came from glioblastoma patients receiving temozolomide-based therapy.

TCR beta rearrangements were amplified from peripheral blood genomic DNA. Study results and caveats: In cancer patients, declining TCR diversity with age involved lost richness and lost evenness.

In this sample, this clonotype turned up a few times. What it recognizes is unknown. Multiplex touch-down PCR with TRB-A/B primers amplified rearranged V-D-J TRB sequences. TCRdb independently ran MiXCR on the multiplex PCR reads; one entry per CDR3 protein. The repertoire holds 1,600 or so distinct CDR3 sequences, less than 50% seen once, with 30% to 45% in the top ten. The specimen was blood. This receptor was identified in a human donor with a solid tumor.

CDR3 nucleotides: TGCGCCAGCAGCTGGGGACTAGAAGAGCAGTATTTT. Translation gives CASSWGLEEQYF. The chain recombines TRBV5-1 with TRBJ2-3, with TRBD2 matching 8 bases. Germline lookup yields CDR1 SGHRS and CDR2 YFSETQ. Germline trimming cut 3 bases from V and 11 bases from J; bases unmatched to any gene: 5. The CDR3 runs 12 residues.